Below are 17 T cell receptor beta chains sequenced from a single sample in a study of blood T cell repertoires in COVID-19. Libraries were prepared by immunoSEQ multiplex PCR; TCRdb keeps only in-frame clonotypes and omits some of them. This table has a few hundred thousand clones, 80% to 90% appearing once. Material for sequencing was peripheral blood. Every receptor here comes from a man in his forties or fifties with acute or convalescent COVID-19.

This clone occurred once. The CDR3 DNA reads as TGTGCCAGCAGCAACGGAGGACTAGCGATATCCTACGAGCAGTACTTC. The encoded protein is CASSNGGLAISYEQYF. The V call is TRBV6-2 or TRBV6-3, the J call TRBJ2-7; the match to TRBD2 covers 9 bases. Germline loops: CDR1 MNHEY, CDR2 SVGEGT. Unmatched junction bases numbered 10, after V lost 6 bases and J lost 1 base. The CDR3 contains 16 residues.

The rearrangement uses TRBV27 and TRBJ1-4, with TRBD1 identical over 8 bases. In germline, CDR1 is MNHEY, CDR2 SMNVEV (reference sequence). After removal of 6 bases from V and 7 bases from J, the junction contained 4 bases not matched to a gene. The CDR3 spans 13 residues. This chain's CDR3 is CASSNRGGEKLFF. CDR3 nucleotides: TGTGCCAGCAGCAACAGGGGGGGTGAAAAACTGTTTTTT.

V is TRBV5-6 and J is TRBJ2-7; TRBD1 is a possible D gene (5 bases). Germline CDR1 reads SGHDT; CDR2 reads YYEEEE. The CDR3 covers 14 residues. Trimming cost V 4 bases and J 4 bases, with 15 bases left between them. Written as DNA, the CDR3 is TGTGCCAGCAGCCCGCGAACTACAGGTTACGAGCAGTACTTC. Residues: CASSPRTTGYEQYF.

The chain combines TRBV6-1 with TRBJ2-1; 13 bases are shared with TRBD2. The germline V gene encodes CDR1 MNHNS and CDR2 SASEGT. This CDR3 comprises 15 residues. J gave up 4 bases and V 3 bases, and 0 bases lay outside the gene matches. CDR3 DNA sequence: TGTGCCAGCAGTGAGGGACTAGCGGGGTACAATGAGCAGTTCTTC. Protein product: CASSEGLAGYNEQFF.

The J gene is TRBJ1-5, the V gene TRBV10-1, with D maybe TRBD1 (6 bases). Trimming took 5 bases from V and 0 from J, leaving 17 bases between them. The CDR3 runs 17 residues. Germline V lookup: CDR1 WNHNN, CDR2 SYGVQD (reference sequence). Written as DNA, the CDR3 is TGCGCCAGCAGTCGACGAGGACAGAGCTATAGCAATCAGCCCCAGCATTTT. Its translation is CASSRRGQSYSNQPQHF.

The chain recombines TRBV28 with TRBJ1-2; D might be TRBD1 (5 bases). Trimming left V 5 bases short and J 4 bases short, with 20 bases between. The CDR3 runs 16 residues. CDR1 and CDR2 (germline): MDHEN, SYDVKM. The CDR3 loop reads CASSPPRGSGGYGYTF. The CDR3 DNA is TGTGCCAGCAGTCCCCCGCGGGGGTCGGGGGGCTATGGCTACACCTTC.

The J gene is TRBJ2-7, the V gene TRBV29-1; no clear D gene. The V gene's germline CDR1 is SQVTM and CDR2 ANQGSEA. The CDR3 consists of 13 residues. V was pared by 2 bases and J by 1 base, with 9 bases between. Written as DNA, the CDR3 is TGCAGCGTTGAAAGTCTAGAGTCCTACGAGCAGTACTTC. Encoded protein: CSVESLESYEQYF.

To note about this clone: This specimen includes other DNA sequences encoding the same CDR3. The chain couples TRBV28 to TRBJ1-4, with D unclear. The CDR3 has 15 amino acids. V gave up 5 bases and J gave up 0 bases, with 10 bases separating them. CDR1 and CDR2 from the germline V gene are MDHEN and SYDVKM. The CDR3 is CASSPPGATNEKLFF. In DNA form, the CDR3 reads TGTGCCAGCAGTCCCCCCGGGGCAACTAATGAAAAACTGTTTTTT. Together with reference TRBV28 and TRBJ1-4, the CDR3 gives the full variable domain: DVKVTQSSRYLVKRTGEKVFLECVQDMDHENMFWYRQDPGLGLRLIYFSYDVKMKEKGDIPEGYSVSREKKERFSLILESASTNQTSMYLCASSPPGATNEKLFFGSGTQLSVL.

The chain carries TRBV5-6 and TRBJ1-1; 12 bases agree with TRBD1. Germline V lookup: CDR1 SGHDT, CDR2 YYEEEE. Losses at the gene ends were 4 bases for V and 5 bases for J; bases not matched to a gene: 6. The CDR3 loop spans 15 amino acids. The CDR3 region has the DNA TGTGCCAGCAGCATCTGGGACAGGGGGCAAACTGAAGCTTTCTTT. This codes for CASSIWDRGQTEAFF.

This rearrangement joins TRBV5-1 to TRBJ1-1, with 7 bases lining up with TRBD1. V lost 3 bases and J lost 1; bases outside the gene matches: 9. Germline assignment: CDR1 SGHRS and CDR2 YFSETQ. There are 16 residues in the CDR3. CDR3 region: CASSSQTGQTNTEAFF. The CDR3 nucleotides read TGCGCCAGCAGCTCCCAAACGGGACAGACGAACACTGAAGCTTTCTTT. The full variable domain, its missing parts supplied by reference TRBV5-1 and TRBJ1-1, is KAGVTQTPRYLIKTRGQQVTLSCSPISGHRSVSWYQQTPGQGLQFLFEYFSETQRNKGNFPGRFSGRQFSNSRSEMNVSTLELGDSALYLCASSSQTGQTNTEAFFGQGTRLTVV.

This CDR3 is CSASLTQGSGYTF. CDR3 DNA sequence: TGCAGTGCTAGTCTGACGCAGGGTAGTGGCTACACCTTC. The chain combines TRBV20-1 with TRBJ1-2; weak D call: TRBD1 (5 bases). The CDR3 totals 13 residues. Trimming stripped 3 bases from V and 7 bases from J, with 15 bases between. The germline V gene encodes CDR1 DFQATT and CDR2 SNEGSKA (reference sequence).

Only a few counts were recorded for this clone. The rearrangement uses TRBV6-4 and TRBJ2-7; 8 positions match TRBD2. The trim removed 3 bases at V and 3 bases at J, leaving 4 bases unmatched. This CDR3 has 14 residues. Germline loops: CDR1 MRHNA, CDR2 SNTAGT. The CDR3, as DNA: TGTGCCAGCAGTGAGGGACTAGGATACTACGAGCAGTACTTC. This codes for CASSEGLGYYEQYF.

The chain combines TRBV2 with TRBJ2-5; 8 nucleotides align to TRBD1. The CDR3 spans 17 residues. CDR1 SNHLY and CDR2 FYNNEI come from the germline V gene. J lost 0 bases, V lost 6 bases, and 12 bases had no gene match. The DNA for the CDR3 is TGTGCCAGCAGCTATGACAGGGGCCGACCGGACCAAGAGACCCAGTACTTC. Encoded protein: CASSYDRGRPDQETQYF.

The V and J genes are TRBV9 and TRBJ1-2; 7 positions match TRBD1. Germline V gene data show CDR1 as SGDLS and CDR2 as YYNGEE. The CDR3 spans 15 residues. J lost 0 bases, V lost 3 bases, and 5 bases had no gene match. CDR3 sequence reads: CASSAGTAPNYGYTF. As DNA, the CDR3 is TGTGCCAGCAGCGCCGGGACAGCCCCTAACTATGGCTACACCTTC.

The chain joins TRBV9 to TRBJ1-4; TRBD1 matches 8 bases. Per the germline V gene, CDR1 is SGDLS and CDR2 is YYNGEE. The CDR3 consists of 15 residues. J gave up 7 bases and V 4 bases, and 9 bases lay outside the gene matches. The CDR3 sequence is CASSTRQGISEKLFF. DNA of the CDR3: TGTGCCAGCAGCACCCGACAGGGGATTAGTGAAAAACTGTTTTTT.

This chain connects TRBV6-2 or TRBV6-3 to TRBJ2-2; D gene unclear. Germline CDR1 reads MNHEY; CDR2 reads SVGEGT. The V end was cut by 2 bases, the J end by 7 bases, with 5 bases between. The CDR3 totals 12 residues. The DNA of the CDR3 is TGTGCCAGCAGTTACATCGGCGGGGAGCTGTTTTTT. Translated: CASSYIGGELFF.

The rearrangement uses TRBV3-1 (or the pseudogene TRBV3-2) and TRBJ1-5; D might be TRBD1 (6 bases). The V gene lost 5 bases and the J gene lost 9 bases, with 20 bases spanning the gap. CDR3 length: 15 amino acids. Germline V gene data show CDR1 as LGHDT and CDR2 as YNNKEL (reference sequence). The CDR3 region has the DNA TGTGCCAGCAGCGCTTCGAGGGGGGGGCTGGGGCCCCAGCATTTT. The encoded protein is CASSASRGGLGPQHF.